One sample yielded the 21 T cell receptor beta chains listed below, sequenced in a study of cytomegalovirus exposure and HLA in healthy donors. PCR employed 60 Vbeta and 13 Jbeta primers. The method was immunoSEQ multiplex PCR; TCRdb's version includes in-frame clones alone and lacks a portion of them. The sample shows approximately 130,000 clones, less than 90% of them seen only once. The sample comprised PBMCs. The receptor set was obtained from a man aged 35 to 55 in good health and CMV-seronegative.

The genes are TRBV19 and TRBJ2-1, with TRBD2 as a possible D gene (6 bases). Germline CDR1 is LNHDA and CDR2 is SQIVND (reference sequence). The CDR3 extends over 15 amino acids. V dropped 5 bases and J dropped 0 bases, with 11 bases sitting between them. The CDR3 DNA reads as TGTGCCAGTAGTTTCGGGAGCCTCTCCTACAATGAGCAGTTCTTC. Amino acid sequence: CASSFGSLSYNEQFF. Full variable domain (rest looked up from reference TRBV19 and TRBJ2-1): DGGITQSPKYLFRKEGQNVTLSCEQNLNHDAMYWYRQDPGQGLRLIYYSQIVNDFQKGDIAEGYSVSREKKESFPLTVTSAQKNPTAFYLCASSFGSLSYNEQFFGPGTRLTVL.

J is TRBJ2-5 and V is TRBV25-1; D not certain. CDR1 MGHDK and CDR2 SYGVNS come from the germline V gene. The CDR3 length is 15 residues. Trimming removed 1 base at V and 0 bases at J, with 9 bases between. The CDR3 loop is CASSESRGNQETQYF. The CDR3 DNA sequence: TGTGCCAGCAGTGAATCCCGCGGAAACCAAGAGACCCAGTACTTC.

The chain carries TRBV7-8 and TRBJ1-2; 10 bases line up with TRBD1. CDR1 and CDR2 (germline): SGHVS, FQNEAQ. V dropped 5 bases and J dropped 9; count of bases not matched to a gene: 12. The CDR3 consists of 15 residues. CDR3 region: CASSRRDRGFNSYTF. DNA of the CDR3: TGTGCCAGCAGCCGCCGGGACAGGGGATTTAATAGCTACACCTTC.

The V gene is TRBV6-6, the J gene TRBJ1-5, with TRBD1 identical over 7 bases. Trimming at V came to 8 bases and at J to 2 bases, leaving 6 bases not matched to a gene. Germline V lookup: CDR1 MNHNY, CDR2 SVGAGI (reference sequence). The CDR3 runs 14 residues. The CDR3 coding sequence is TGTGCCAGCCACGCAGGGACAGGCAATCAGCCCCAGCATTTT. It yields the protein CASHAGTGNQPQHF.

In its sample, this clone was seen a few times. The genes are TRBV15 and TRBJ1-5; D uncertain. The CDR3 loop spans 17 amino acids. Germline V gene lookup returns CDR1 LNHNV and CDR2 YYDKDF (reference sequence). Trimming took 0 bases from V and 0 from J, leaving 12 bases between them. In DNA, the CDR3 is TGTGCCACCAGCAGAGACCGGGTCCCGTATAGCAATCAGCCCCAGCATTTT. It translates to CATSRDRVPYSNQPQHF. The full variable domain, in which reference TRBV15 and TRBJ1-5 provide the parts outside the CDR3, is DAMVIQNPRYQVTQFGKPVTLSCSQTLNHNVMYWYQQKSSQAPKLLFHYYDKDFNNEADTPDNFQSRRPNTSFCFLDIRSPGLGDTAMYLCATSRDRVPYSNQPQHFGDGTRLSIL.

The V and J genes are TRBV5-1 and TRBJ2-7; D is unclear. The CDR3 loop spans 14 amino acids. Trimming took 2 bases from V and 6 from J, leaving 15 bases between them. CDR1 SGHRS and CDR2 YFSETQ come from the germline V gene. In DNA form, the CDR3 reads TGCGCCAGCAGCTTAGAACGAATCGGGTTCGAGCAGTACTTC. Its protein product is CASSLERIGFEQYF.

The chain joins TRBV6-1 to TRBJ1-2, with 8 bases fitting TRBD1. Germline-derived CDR1 and CDR2 are MNHNS and SASEGT. The junction had 7 bases not matched to a gene; V was cut back by 5 bases and J by 8 bases. The CDR3 spans 13 residues. Written as DNA, the CDR3 is TGTGCCAGCAGTTTCCGGACAGGGTCGGGCTACACCTTC. Its translation: CASSFRTGSGYTF.

This chain connects TRBV19 to TRBJ2-3; D is perhaps TRBD1 (6 bases). CDR3 length: 14 amino acids. Germline CDR1 is LNHDA and CDR2 is SQIVND (reference sequence). The ends were cut back, 5 bases at V and 0 bases at J, with 9 bases in the middle. The CDR3 DNA reads as TGTGCCAGTAGTCAGGGGATAAGCACAGATACGCAGTATTTT. Translation gives CASSQGISTDTQYF.

As for this clone: Other DNA sequences within the sample encode an identical CDR3. V gene TRBV28 combines with J gene TRBJ2-2; no reliable D call. This CDR3 has 13 residues. V was pared by 4 bases and J by 4 bases, with 7 bases between. Germline V gene lookup returns CDR1 MDHEN and CDR2 SYDVKM. This CDR3 is CASSSTSTGELFF. CDR3 bases: TGTGCCAGCAGTTCGACTTCCACCGGGGAGCTGTTTTTT.

The rearrangement links TRBV7-9 to TRBJ1-2; possibly TRBD1 for D (6 bases). V shed 1 base and J shed 2 bases, with 11 bases lying between them. The germline V gene has CDR1 SEHNR and CDR2 FQNEAQ (reference sequence). CDR3 size: 15 residues. The CDR3 DNA reads as TGTGCCAGCAGCTTAGAGTACAGGGAAAACTATGGCTACACCTTC. Translating gives CASSLEYRENYGYTF.

The chain recombines TRBV2 with TRBJ1-2; the match to TRBD1 covers 8 bases. The germline CDR1 and CDR2 sequences are SNHLY and FYNNEI. The CDR3 covers 12 residues. The V segment lost 8 bases and the J segment 5 bases; nucleotides outside the gene matches: 4. CDR3: CASAQGGYGYTF. CDR3 nucleotides: TGTGCCAGCGCACAGGGGGGATATGGCTACACCTTC.

The rearrangement uses TRBV7-3 and TRBJ2-7, with D possibly matching TRBD1 (6 bases). The CDR3 is 15 residues long. Trimming took off 5 bases at V and 3 bases at J, with 17 bases between the two ends. CDR1 is SGHTA, CDR2 FQGTGA, per germline. The CDR3 region is CASSPAGADLYEQYF. The CDR3 DNA is TGTGCCAGCAGCCCAGCAGGGGCCGATCTCTACGAGCAGTACTTC.

V is TRBV5-1 and J is TRBJ1-4; D call uncertain. There are 14 residues in the CDR3. Deletions cut 4 bases from V and 8 bases from J, with 15 bases between. Germline V gene lookup returns CDR1 SGHRS and CDR2 YFSETQ. The CDR3 here is CASSRGEAYEKLFF. CDR3 coding DNA: TGCGCCAGCAGCCGTGGAGAGGCGTACGAAAAACTGTTTTTT.

The chain combines TRBV7-9 with TRBJ2-5, with D perhaps matching TRBD1 (6 bases). The tail of the sequence fits TRBJ2-7 better, so the J call may be wrong. Looked up from germline, CDR1 is SEHNR and CDR2 is FQNEAQ (reference sequence). This CDR3 has 12 residues. The CDR3 coding sequence is TGTGCCAGCAGCCTGACAGGCTACGAGCAGTACTTC. It is translated as CASSLTGYEQYF.

Here the CDR3 reads CASSFHRAHSENEQFF. CDR3 sequence (DNA): TGCGCCAGCAGCTTCCACAGGGCACACTCGGAGAATGAGCAGTTCTTC. The V gene is TRBV4-3, the J gene TRBJ2-1, with D tentatively TRBD1 (6 bases). V was cut by 5 bases and J by 7 bases, with 21 bases left in between. This CDR3 has 16 residues. The germline gives CDR1 LGHNA, CDR2 YSLEER.

The rearrangement joins TRBV7-9 to TRBJ1-2; TRBD1 matches 7 bases. Germline V lookup: CDR1 SEHNR, CDR2 FQNEAQ (reference sequence). This CDR3 contains 17 residues. J lost 4 bases, V lost 2 bases, and 13 bases had no gene match. This CDR3 reads CASSLRRQGGTSYGYTF. CDR3 sequence (DNA): TGTGCCAGCAGCTTAAGAAGACAGGGAGGAACTAGCTATGGCTACACCTTC.

V usage is TRBV18 and J usage is TRBJ2-7; a weak D match, TRBD1 (5 bases). Trimming cost V 0 bases and J 4 bases, with 7 bases left between them. CDR1 KGHSH and CDR2 LQKENI come from the germline V gene. This CDR3 comprises 13 residues. The CDR3 DNA reads as TGTGCCAGCTCACCACCCGACAGATACGAGCAGTACTTC. It codes for CASSPPDRYEQYF.

The chain is built from TRBV4-3 and TRBJ1-3; the D gene is possibly TRBD1 (5 bases). With 0 bases removed from V and 4 bases from J, the gap between germline ends came to 10 bases. The CDR3 runs to 15 residues. Germline V gene lookup returns CDR1 LGHNA and CDR2 YSLEER. In nucleotides, the CDR3 is TGCGCCAGCAGCCAAGATCAATCAGGGGGAAACACCATATATTTT. As protein: CASSQDQSGGNTIYF.

V gene TRBV5-4 combines with J gene TRBJ1-1; the D is unclear. This CDR3 has 14 residues. CDR1 SGHNT and CDR2 YYREEE come from the germline V gene (reference sequence). V was clipped by 5 bases and J by 0 bases, with 11 bases between them. CDR3 in DNA: TGTGCCAGCAGACTCGGTAGCTTGAACACTGAAGCTTTCTTT. Protein sequence: CASRLGSLNTEAFF.

The V gene is TRBV9, the J gene TRBJ2-1; 7 nucleotides match TRBD2. The junction had 5 bases not matched to a gene; V was cut back by 0 bases and J by 5 bases. Germline V gene data show CDR1 as SGDLS and CDR2 as YYNGEE. CDR3 length: 15 residues. The CDR3 DNA is TGTGCCAGCAGCGTAGGGGCGGGGGAGCACAATGAGCAGTTCTTC. This translates into CASSVGAGEHNEQFF.

This chain joins TRBV4-3 and TRBJ1-1; perhaps TRBD1 as D (5 bases). The CDR3 has 14 amino acids. V dropped 4 bases and J dropped 5 bases, with 14 bases sitting between them. Germline CDR1 LGHNA, CDR2 YSLEER. The CDR3 nucleotides are TGCGCCAGCAGCCGATCGGTCGGGGGTACTGAAGCTTTCTTT. This gives the protein CASSRSVGGTEAFF.